Included here is one T cell receptor (beta chain) sequence, with context. Its antigen is not identified. The sample comes from a study of OX40 agonist ivuxolimab in advanced cancers. Across the whole study: Ivuxolimab, which is an agonistic anti-OX40 (CD134) antibody, was administered to the patients. Anti-PD-1, anti-PD-L1 or anti-CTLA-4 therapy given earlier was allowed, and around 40% had some. Study-wide results and caveats: At 0.1 to 3.0 mg/kg and by week 6, CD4+ and CD8+ T cells in the blood had expanded clonally.

Generated by immunoSEQ multiplex PCR, the TCRdb table keeps only in-frame clones and is missing some. The repertoire consists of tens of thousands of clones, with roughly 77% occurring once and the leading ten covering 5%. This receptor was identified in an adult with an advanced solid tumor such as melanoma, head and neck, liver or kidney cancer. The specimen was CD4+ or CD8+ T cells sorted from blood, collected in a trial of the OX40 agonist ivuxolimab.

The CDR3 spells CASSLESGYGPYGYTF. CDR3 nucleotides: TGTGCCAGCAGCTTGGAATCGGGATACGGCCCCTATGGCTACACCTTC. The genes are TRBV5-4 and TRBJ1-2; D gene unclear. Germline assignment: CDR1 SGHNT and CDR2 YYREEE (reference sequence). V lost 0 bases and J lost 4, with 16 bases in between. This CDR3 is built from 16 residues.